The entry that follows covers one T cell receptor beta chain sequence. The target antigen is unknown. This specimen belongs to a study of cytomegalovirus exposure and HLA in healthy donors. Germline V lookup: CDR1 MGHRA, CDR2 YSYEKL. V shed 0 bases and J 4 bases; nucleotides not matched to a gene: 4. CDR3 length equals 16 residues. Vbeta (60) and Jbeta (13) primers were used in the PCR. This table comes from immunoSEQ multiplex PCR, and its TCRdb copy is limited to in-frame clones, with some not included. The sample holds 76,000 or so clones, about 69% seen once. Study-wide findings and caveats: Presence/absence analyses treated sequencing depth as roughly uniform across donors. CMV antigen specificity of three CMV-associated chains was confirmed in vitro.

The sequencing input was PBMCs. The sequence came from a woman in her forties in good health and CMV-seropositive. V usage is TRBV4-1 and J usage is TRBJ1-4, with 8 nucleotides matching TRBD1. The CDR3, as DNA: TGCGCCAGCAGCCAAGATCCCGGGACAGGTAATGAAAAACTGTTTTTT. Encoded protein: CASSQDPGTGNEKLFF.